The rows below give T cell receptor beta chains drawn from one sample of a study of cytomegalovirus exposure and HLA in healthy donors. The repertoire was sequenced with immunoSEQ multiplex PCR; TCRdb's copy has only in-frame clones and lacks some. In the table there are about 130,000 clones, roughly 71% of which are singletons. Material for sequencing was PBMCs. The receptors were gathered from a woman aged 45-60 years in good health and CMV-seropositive. The CDR3 runs from the conserved cysteine through the conserved F or W. Fields, in order: D gene, J gene, V gene, clone size, CDR3 protein, CDR3 DNA. D genes are given only for firm matches. Rows may omit the clone size; those that give it use once, few, many or a size class.

>TRBD1|TRBJ1-2|TRBV6-6|few
CASSYSGQGDGYTF
TGTGCCAGCAGTTACTCGGGACAGGGGGATGGCTACACCTTC
>-|TRBJ1-1|TRBV29-1|-
CSVGGGIRTEAFF
TGCAGCGTTGGGGGGGGGATAAGAACTGAAGCTTTCTTT
>TRBD2|TRBJ2-7|TRBV4-2|-
CASSPSGTTYEQYF
TGTGCCAGCAGCCCTAGCGGAACCACCTACGAGCAGTACTTC
>TRBD1|TRBJ1-1|TRBV30|-
CAWGTGRDTEAFF
TGTGCCTGGGGGACAGGGAGGGACACTGAAGCTTTCTTT
>-|TRBJ2-1|TRBV7-9|-
CSSSHGSNEQFF
TGTTCCAGCAGCCACGGGAGCAATGAGCAGTTCTTC
>TRBD1|TRBJ2-7|TRBV27|-
CASSRGQGKSYEQYF
TGTGCCAGCAGTCGTGGACAGGGGAAGTCCTACGAGCAGTACTTC
>-|TRBJ1-6|TRBV14|-
CASSQGRDTSPLHF
TGTGCCAGCAGCCAGGGGAGGGATACTTCACCCCTCCACTTT
>-|TRBJ1-1|TRBV19|-
CASTLGTSVTEAFF
TGTGCCAGTACGTTGGGCACTTCGGTCACTGAAGCTTTCTTT
>-|TRBJ1-5|TRBV9|-
CASSVGEYSNQPQHF
TGTGCCAGCAGCGTCGGGGAATATAGCAATCAGCCCCAGCATTTT
>-|TRBJ2-1|TRBV5-8|-
CASSLAGSGGENEQFF
TGTGCCAGCAGCTTGGCAGGCAGCGGAGGAGAGAATGAGCAGTTCTTC
>-|TRBJ1-1|TRBV7-2|once
CASLPGITEAFF
TGTGCCAGCCTCCCGGGGATAACTGAAGCTTTCTTT
>-|TRBJ1-5|TRBV6-6|-
CASIQAANQPQHF
TGTGCCAGCATTCAAGCGGCCAATCAGCCCCAGCATTTT
>TRBD1|TRBJ2-5|TRBV7-2|-
CASSEQGAETQYF
TGTGCCAGCAGCGAACAGGGGGCGGAGACCCAGTACTTC
>-|TRBJ2-2|TRBV4-3|-
CASSQEERVHRGAVF
TGCGCCAGCAGCCAAGAGGAAAGGGTACACCGGGGAGCTGTTTTT
>TRBD1|TRBJ1-4|TRBV4-3|many
CASSQGHGDSLEKLFF
TGCGCCAGCAGCCAAGGGCACGGGGACAGCTTAGAAAAACTGTTTTTT
>TRBD2|TRBJ2-7|TRBV4-1|-
CASSLNSPQGGIYEQYF
TGCGCCAGCAGCCTGAACTCCCCCCAGGGAGGGATCTACGAGCAGTACTTC
>-|TRBJ1-5|TRBV19|few
CATTGRGDQPQHF
TGTGCCACCACTGGCCGGGGTGATCAGCCCCAGCATTTT
>TRBD1|TRBJ1-1|TRBV4-1|-
CASSQGTGGGSTEAFF
TGCGCCAGCAGCCAGGGAACAGGGGGTGGTAGCACTGAAGCTTTCTTT
>TRBD1|TRBJ1-1|TRBV7-9|-
CASSLEGATEAFF
TGTGCCAGCAGCTTAGAGGGGGCAACTGAAGCTTTCTTT
>TRBD1|TRBJ2-3|TRBV7-6|-
CASSLYHLDRGLTDTQYF
TGTGCCAGCAGCTTATATCACTTGGACAGGGGGTTGACAGATACGCAGTATTTT